Ten or more counts support the clone carrying this TCR beta chain. Its matching antigen is unknown. The CDR3 is 15 residues long. CDR1 SGHAT and CDR2 FQNNGV come from the germline V gene. The V end was cut by 1 base, the J end by 5 bases, with 15 bases between. The sample belongs to a study of T cells in Graves' hyperthyroidism and ophthalmopathy. Study-wide results and caveats: Also found in blood were most expanded thyroid clonotypes above 0.001. Using 13 V-J features, a model discriminated ophthalmopathy from stable hyperthyroidism.

Using RNA transcripts as the source, TCR beta CDR3 regions were amplified. In the first-round RT-PCR of the TCR CDR3, the HTBI primer set was used. TCRdb called the multiplex PCR reads again in MiXCR, with one record for every CDR3 protein. The data hold approximately 490,000 distinct CDR3 sequences, with under 25% observed a single time. The chain carries TRBV11-2 and TRBJ2-7; TRBD1 or TRBD2 may be the D gene (5 bases each). Material: blood. This sequence was found in a woman aged 70-85 years with Graves' ophthalmopathy. DNA of the CDR3: TGTGCCAGCAGCTTAGGGGTGAGGGCAGGGAACGAGCAGTACTTC. It yields the protein CASSLGVRAGNEQYF.